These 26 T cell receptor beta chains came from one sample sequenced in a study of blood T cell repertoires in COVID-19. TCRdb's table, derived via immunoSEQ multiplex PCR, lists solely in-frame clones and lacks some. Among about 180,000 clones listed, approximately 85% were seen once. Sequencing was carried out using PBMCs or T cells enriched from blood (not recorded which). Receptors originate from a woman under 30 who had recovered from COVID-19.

CDR3 coding DNA: TGTGCCAGCAGCGTCCTTTCAGGGGTCGACACTGAAGCTTTCTTT. Residues: CASSVLSGVDTEAFF. The V gene is TRBV9, the J gene TRBJ1-1; D perhaps matches TRBD1 (6 bases). Trimming removed 2 bases from V and 3 bases from J, with 14 bases in between. In germline, CDR1 is SGDLS, CDR2 YYNGEE. The CDR3 runs 15 residues.

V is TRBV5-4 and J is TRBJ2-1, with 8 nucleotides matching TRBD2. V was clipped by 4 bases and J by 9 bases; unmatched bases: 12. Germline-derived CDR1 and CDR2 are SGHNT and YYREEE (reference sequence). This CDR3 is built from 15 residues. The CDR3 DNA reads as TGTGCCAGCAGCGGCTGGACTAGCTTAGGCGGTGAGCAGTTCTTC. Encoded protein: CASSGWTSLGGEQFF.

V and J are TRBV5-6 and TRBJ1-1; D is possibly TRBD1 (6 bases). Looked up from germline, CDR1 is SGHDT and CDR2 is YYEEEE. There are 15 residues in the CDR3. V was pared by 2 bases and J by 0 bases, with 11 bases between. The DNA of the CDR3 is TGTGCCAGCAGCTTACAGGGCCGTCTGAACACTGAAGCTTTCTTT. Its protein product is CASSLQGRLNTEAFF.

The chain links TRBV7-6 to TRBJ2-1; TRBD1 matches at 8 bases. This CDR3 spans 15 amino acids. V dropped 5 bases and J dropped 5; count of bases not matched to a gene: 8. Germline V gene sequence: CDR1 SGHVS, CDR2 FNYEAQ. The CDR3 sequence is CASSSGQGKHNEQFF. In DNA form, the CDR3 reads TGTGCCAGCAGCAGCGGACAGGGAAAACACAATGAGCAGTTCTTC.

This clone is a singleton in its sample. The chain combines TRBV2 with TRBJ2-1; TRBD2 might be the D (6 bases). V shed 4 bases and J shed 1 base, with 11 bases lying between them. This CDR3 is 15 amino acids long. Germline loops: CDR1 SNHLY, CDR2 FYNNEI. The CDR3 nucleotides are TGTGCCAGCAGTGGGGGGGTACAGTCCTACAATGAGCAGTTCTTC. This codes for CASSGGVQSYNEQFF.

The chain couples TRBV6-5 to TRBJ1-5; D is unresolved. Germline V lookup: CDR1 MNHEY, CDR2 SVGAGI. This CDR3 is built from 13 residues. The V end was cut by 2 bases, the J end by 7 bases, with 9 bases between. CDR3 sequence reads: CASSYEGRQPQHF. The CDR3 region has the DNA TGTGCCAGCAGTTACGAAGGGAGACAGCCCCAGCATTTT.

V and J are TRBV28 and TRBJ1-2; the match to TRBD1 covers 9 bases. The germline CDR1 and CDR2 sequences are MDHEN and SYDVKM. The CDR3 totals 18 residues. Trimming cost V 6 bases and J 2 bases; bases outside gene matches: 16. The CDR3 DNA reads TGTGCCAGCAGATACCTCCGGACAGGGGCTACCATAAACTATGGCTACACCTTC. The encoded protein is CASRYLRTGATINYGYTF.

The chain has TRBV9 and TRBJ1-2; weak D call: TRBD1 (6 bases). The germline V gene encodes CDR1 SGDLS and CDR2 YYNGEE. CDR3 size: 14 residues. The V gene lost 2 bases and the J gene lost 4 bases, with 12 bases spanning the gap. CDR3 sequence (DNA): TGTGCCAGCAGCGTGGGGGGGCCATCCTATGGCTACACCTTC. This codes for CASSVGGPSYGYTF. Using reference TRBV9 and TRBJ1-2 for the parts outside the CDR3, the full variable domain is DSGVTQTPKHLITATGQRVTLRCSPRSGDLSVYWYQQSLDQGLQFLIQYYNGEERAKGNILERFSAQQFPDLHSELNLSSLELGDSALYFCASSVGGPSYGYTFGSGTRLTVV.

The CDR3 region is CASSWTSGGITYNEQFF. CDR3 DNA sequence: TGTGCCAGCAGCTGGACTAGCGGGGGGATAACCTACAATGAGCAGTTCTTC. This chain uses TRBV5-6 with TRBJ2-1; TRBD2 agrees at 14 bases. This CDR3 comprises 17 residues. The V gene's germline CDR1 is SGHDT and CDR2 YYEEEE. Germline trimming cut 3 bases from V and 2 bases from J; bases unmatched to any gene: 4.

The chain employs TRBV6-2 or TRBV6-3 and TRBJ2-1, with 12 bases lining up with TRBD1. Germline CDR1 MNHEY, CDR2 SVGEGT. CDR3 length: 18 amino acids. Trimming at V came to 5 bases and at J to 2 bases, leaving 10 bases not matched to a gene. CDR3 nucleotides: TGTGCCAGCAGTACTCCGGGACAGGGGGCTAAAACCTACAATGAGCAGTTCTTC. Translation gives CASSTPGQGAKTYNEQFF.

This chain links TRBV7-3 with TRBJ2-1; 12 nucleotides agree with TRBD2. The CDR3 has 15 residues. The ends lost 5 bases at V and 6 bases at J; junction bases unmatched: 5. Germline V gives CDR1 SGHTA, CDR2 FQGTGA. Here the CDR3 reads CASSLTSGRSNEQFF. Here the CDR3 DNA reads TGTGCCAGCAGCCTCACTAGCGGGAGGAGCAATGAGCAGTTCTTC.

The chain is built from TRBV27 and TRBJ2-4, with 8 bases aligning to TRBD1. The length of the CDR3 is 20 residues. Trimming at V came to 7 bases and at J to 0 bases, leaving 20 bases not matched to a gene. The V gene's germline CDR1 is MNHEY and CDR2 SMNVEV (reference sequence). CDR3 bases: TGTGCCAGCACCCCCAGGGGGCCCGGGGTTTTGACCTTAGCCAAAAACATTCAGTACTTC. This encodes CASTPRGPGVLTLAKNIQYF.

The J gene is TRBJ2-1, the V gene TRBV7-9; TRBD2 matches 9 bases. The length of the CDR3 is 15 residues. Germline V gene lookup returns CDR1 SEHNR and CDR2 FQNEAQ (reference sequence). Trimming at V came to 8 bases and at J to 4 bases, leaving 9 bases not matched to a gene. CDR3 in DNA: TGTGCCAGCGTCCTAGGCGGGGGGGTTTACAATGAGCAGTTCTTC. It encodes CASVLGGGVYNEQFF.

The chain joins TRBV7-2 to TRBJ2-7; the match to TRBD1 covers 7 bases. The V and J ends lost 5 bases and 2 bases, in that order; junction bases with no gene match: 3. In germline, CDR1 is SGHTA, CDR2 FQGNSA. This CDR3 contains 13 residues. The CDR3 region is CASSPGQPYEQYF. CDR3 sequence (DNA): TGTGCCAGCAGCCCGGGACAGCCCTACGAGCAGTACTTC.

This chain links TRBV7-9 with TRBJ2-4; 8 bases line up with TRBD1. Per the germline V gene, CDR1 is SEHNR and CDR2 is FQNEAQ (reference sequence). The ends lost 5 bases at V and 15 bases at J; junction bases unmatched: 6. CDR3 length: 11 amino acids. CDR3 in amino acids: CASSTQGVRYF. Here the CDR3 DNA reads TGTGCCAGCAGCACACAGGGGGTTCGGTACTTC. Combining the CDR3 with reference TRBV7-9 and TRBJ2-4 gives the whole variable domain DTGVSQNPRHKITKRGQNVTFRCDPISEHNRLYWYRQTLGQGPEFLTYFQNEAQLEKSRLLSDRFSAERPKGSFSTLEIQRTEQGDSAMYLCASSTQGVRYFGAGTRLSVL.

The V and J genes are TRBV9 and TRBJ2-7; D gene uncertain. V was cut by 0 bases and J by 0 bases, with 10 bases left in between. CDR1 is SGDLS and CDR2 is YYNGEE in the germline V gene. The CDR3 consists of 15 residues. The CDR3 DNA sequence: TGTGCCAGCAGCGTAGGGCGGAGCAGCTCCTACGAGCAGTACTTC. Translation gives CASSVGRSSSYEQYF.

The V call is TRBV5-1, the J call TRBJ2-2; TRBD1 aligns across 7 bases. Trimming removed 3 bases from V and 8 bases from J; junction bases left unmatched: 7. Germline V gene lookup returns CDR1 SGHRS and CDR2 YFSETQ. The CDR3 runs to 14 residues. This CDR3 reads CASSSSRGRGELFF. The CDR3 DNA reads TGCGCCAGCAGCTCTTCAAGGGGGCGAGGGGAGCTGTTTTTT.

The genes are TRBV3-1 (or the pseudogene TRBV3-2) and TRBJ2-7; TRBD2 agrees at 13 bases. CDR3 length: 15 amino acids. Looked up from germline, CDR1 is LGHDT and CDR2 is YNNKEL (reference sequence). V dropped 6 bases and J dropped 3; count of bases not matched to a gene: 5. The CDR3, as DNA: TGTGCCAGCAGTCGCGGGACTAGCGGGATCTACGAGCAGTACTTC. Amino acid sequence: CASSRGTSGIYEQYF.

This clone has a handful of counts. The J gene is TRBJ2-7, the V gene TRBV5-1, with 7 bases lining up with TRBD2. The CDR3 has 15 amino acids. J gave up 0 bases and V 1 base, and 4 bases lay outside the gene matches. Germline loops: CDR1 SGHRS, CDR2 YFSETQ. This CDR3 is CASSLWGEGSYEQYF. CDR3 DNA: TGCGCCAGCAGCTTGTGGGGGGAGGGCTCCTACGAGCAGTACTTC.

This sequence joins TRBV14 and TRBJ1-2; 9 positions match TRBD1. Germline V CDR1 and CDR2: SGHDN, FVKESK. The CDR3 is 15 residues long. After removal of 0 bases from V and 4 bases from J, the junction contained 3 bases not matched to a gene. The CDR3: CASSQEQQGAYGYTF. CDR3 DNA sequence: TGTGCCAGCAGCCAAGAGCAACAGGGGGCCTATGGCTACACCTTC.

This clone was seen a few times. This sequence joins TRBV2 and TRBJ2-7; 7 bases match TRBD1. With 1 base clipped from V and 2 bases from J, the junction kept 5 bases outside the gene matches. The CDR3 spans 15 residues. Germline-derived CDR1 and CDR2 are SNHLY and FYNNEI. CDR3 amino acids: CASSEVRTGTYEQYF. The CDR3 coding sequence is TGTGCCAGCAGTGAAGTGCGGACAGGCACCTACGAGCAGTACTTC.

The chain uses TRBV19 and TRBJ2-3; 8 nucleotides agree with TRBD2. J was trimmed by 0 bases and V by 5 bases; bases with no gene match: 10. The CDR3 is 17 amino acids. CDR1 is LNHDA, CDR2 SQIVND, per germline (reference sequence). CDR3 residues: CASSWTSSFVSTDTQYF. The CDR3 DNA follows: TGTGCCAGTAGTTGGACTAGCTCTTTTGTTAGCACAGATACGCAGTATTTT.

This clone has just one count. In nucleotides, the CDR3 is TGTGCCAGCAGGAAACAGTATAGTAATTCACCCCTCCACTTT. It specifies CASRKQYSNSPLHF. J is TRBJ1-6 and V is TRBV28, with no clear D. V was trimmed by 6 bases and J by 6 bases, leaving 12 bases between them. Germline V gives CDR1 MDHEN, CDR2 SYDVKM. This CDR3 region has 14 residues.

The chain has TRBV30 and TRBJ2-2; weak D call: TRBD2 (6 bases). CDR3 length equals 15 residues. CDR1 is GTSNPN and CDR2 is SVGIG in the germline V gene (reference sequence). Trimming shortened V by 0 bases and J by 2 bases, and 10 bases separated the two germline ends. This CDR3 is CAWSVLASNTGELFF. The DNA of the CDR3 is TGTGCCTGGAGTGTTCTAGCGAGCAACACCGGGGAGCTGTTTTTT.

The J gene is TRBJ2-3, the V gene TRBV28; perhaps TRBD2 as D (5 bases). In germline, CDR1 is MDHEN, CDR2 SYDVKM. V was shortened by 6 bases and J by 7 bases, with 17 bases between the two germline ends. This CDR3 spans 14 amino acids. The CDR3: CASRKRAWAYTQYF. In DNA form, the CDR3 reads TGTGCCAGCAGAAAGAGGGCCTGGGCATATACGCAGTATTTT.

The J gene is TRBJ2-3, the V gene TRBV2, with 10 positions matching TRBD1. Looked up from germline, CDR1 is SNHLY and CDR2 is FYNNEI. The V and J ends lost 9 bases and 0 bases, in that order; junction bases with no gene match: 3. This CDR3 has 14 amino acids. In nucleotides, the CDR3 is TGTGCCAGTGGGGGACAGGGGAGCACAGATACGCAGTATTTT. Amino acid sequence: CASGGQGSTDTQYF. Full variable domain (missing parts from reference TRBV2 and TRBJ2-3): EPEVTQTPSHQVTQMGQEVILRCVPISNHLYFYWYRQILGQKVEFLVSFYNNEISEKSEIFDDQFSVERPDGSNFTLKIRSTKLEDSAMYFCASGGQGSTDTQYFGPGTRLTVL.